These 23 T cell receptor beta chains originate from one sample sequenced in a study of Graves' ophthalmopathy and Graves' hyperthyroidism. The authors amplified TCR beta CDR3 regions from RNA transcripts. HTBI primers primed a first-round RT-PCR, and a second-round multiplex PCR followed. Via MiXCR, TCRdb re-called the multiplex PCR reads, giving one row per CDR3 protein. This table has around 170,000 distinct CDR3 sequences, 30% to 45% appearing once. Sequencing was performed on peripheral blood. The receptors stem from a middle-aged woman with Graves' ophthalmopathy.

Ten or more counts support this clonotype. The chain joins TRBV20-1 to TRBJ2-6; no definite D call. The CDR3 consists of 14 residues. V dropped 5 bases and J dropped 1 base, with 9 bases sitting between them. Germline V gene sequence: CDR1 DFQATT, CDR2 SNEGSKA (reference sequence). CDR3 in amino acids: CSAPEASGANVLTF. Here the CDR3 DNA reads TGCAGTGCTCCCGAAGCGTCTGGGGCCAACGTCCTGACTTTC.

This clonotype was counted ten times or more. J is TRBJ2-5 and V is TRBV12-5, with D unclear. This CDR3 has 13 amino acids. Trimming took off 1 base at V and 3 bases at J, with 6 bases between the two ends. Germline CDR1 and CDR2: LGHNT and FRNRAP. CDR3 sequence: CASGLGLEETQYF. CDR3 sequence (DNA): TGTGCTAGTGGTTTGGGCTTAGAAGAGACCCAGTACTTC.

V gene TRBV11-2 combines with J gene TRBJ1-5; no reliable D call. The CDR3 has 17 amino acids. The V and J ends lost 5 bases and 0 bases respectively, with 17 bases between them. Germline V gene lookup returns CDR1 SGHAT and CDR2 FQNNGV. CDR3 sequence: CASSRAQGSYSNQPQHF. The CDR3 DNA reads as TGTGCCAGCAGCCGCGCCCAAGGATCCTATAGCAATCAGCCCCAGCATTTT.

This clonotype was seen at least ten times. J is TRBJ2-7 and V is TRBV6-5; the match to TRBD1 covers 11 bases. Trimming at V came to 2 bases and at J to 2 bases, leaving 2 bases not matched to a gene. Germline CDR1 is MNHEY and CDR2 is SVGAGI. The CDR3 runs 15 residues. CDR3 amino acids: CASSYRDRGAYEQYF. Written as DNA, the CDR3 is TGTGCCAGCAGTTACCGGGACAGGGGGGCCTACGAGCAGTACTTC.

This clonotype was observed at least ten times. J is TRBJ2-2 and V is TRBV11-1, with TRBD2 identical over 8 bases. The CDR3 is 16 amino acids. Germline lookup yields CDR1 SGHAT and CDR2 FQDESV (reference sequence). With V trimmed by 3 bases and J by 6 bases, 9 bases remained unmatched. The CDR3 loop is CASSFSGGVAAGELFF. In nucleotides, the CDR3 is TGTGCCAGCAGCTTTTCGGGGGGGGTCGCAGCCGGGGAGCTGTTTTTT. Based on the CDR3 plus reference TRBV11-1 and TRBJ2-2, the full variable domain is EAEVAQSPRYKITEKSQAVAFWCDPISGHATLYWYRQILGQGPELLVQFQDESVVDDSQLPKDRFSAERLKGVDSTLKIQPAELGDSAMYLCASSFSGGVAAGELFFGEGSRLTVL.

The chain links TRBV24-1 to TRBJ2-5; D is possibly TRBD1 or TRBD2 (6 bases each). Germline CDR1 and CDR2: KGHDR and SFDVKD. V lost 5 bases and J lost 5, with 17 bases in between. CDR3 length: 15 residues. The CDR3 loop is CATSGRDGGGETQYF. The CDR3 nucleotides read TGTGCCACCAGTGGGAGGGACGGGGGCGGCGAGACCCAGTACTTC.

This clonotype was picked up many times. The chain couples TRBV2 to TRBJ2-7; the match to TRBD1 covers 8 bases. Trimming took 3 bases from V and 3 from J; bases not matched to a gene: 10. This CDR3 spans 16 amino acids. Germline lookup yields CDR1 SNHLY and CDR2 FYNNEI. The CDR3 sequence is CASSDPPRTGFYEQYF. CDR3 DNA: TGTGCCAGCAGTGACCCACCCAGGACAGGGTTCTACGAGCAGTACTTC.

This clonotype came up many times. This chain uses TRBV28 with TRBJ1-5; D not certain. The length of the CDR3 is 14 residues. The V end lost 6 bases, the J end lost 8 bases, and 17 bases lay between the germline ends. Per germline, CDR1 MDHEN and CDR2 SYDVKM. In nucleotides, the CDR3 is TGTGCCAGCAGCCATACTTGGATGGGAAAGCCCCAGCATTTT. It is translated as CASSHTWMGKPQHF.

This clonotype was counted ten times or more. CDR3 sequence: CASSSTGTSGYEQYF. As DNA, the CDR3 is TGTGCCAGCAGCTCCACCGGGACTAGCGGCTACGAGCAGTACTTC. The rearrangement uses TRBV7-2 and TRBJ2-7, with 11 nucleotides matching TRBD2. The CDR3 covers 15 residues. The ends lost 4 bases at V and 3 bases at J; junction bases unmatched: 5. Per the germline V gene, CDR1 is SGHTA and CDR2 is FQGNSA.

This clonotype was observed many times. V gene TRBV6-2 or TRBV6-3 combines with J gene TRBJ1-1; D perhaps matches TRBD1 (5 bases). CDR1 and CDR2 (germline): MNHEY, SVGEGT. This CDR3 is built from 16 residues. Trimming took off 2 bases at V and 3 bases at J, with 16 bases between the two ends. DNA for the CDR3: TGTGCCAGCAGTTACGGTGGGAGGGGCGCGGACACTGAAGCTTTCTTT. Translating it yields CASSYGGRGADTEAFF.

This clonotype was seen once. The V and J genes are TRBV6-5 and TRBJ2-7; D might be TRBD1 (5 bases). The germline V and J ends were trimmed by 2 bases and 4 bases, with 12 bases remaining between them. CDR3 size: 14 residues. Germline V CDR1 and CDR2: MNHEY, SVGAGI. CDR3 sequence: CASSYQWQGYEQYF. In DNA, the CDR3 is TGTGCCAGCAGTTACCAGTGGCAGGGATACGAGCAGTACTTC.

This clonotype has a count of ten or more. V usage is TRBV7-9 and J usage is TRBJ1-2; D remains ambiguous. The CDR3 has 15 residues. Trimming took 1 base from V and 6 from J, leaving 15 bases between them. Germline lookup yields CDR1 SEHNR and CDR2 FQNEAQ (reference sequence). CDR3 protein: CASSLGGGGLDGYTF. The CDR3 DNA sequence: TGTGCCAGCAGCTTAGGTGGAGGAGGGTTGGATGGCTACACCTTC.

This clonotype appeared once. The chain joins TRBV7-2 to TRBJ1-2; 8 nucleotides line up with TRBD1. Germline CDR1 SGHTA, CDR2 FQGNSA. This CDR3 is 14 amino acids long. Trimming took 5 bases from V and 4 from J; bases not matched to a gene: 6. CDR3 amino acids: CASSGGTGSYGYTF. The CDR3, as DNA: TGTGCCAGCAGCGGCGGGACAGGTTCCTATGGCTACACCTTC.

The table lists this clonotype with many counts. CDR3 sequence reads: CASDSAAYRGPGANVLTF. The DNA for the CDR3 is TGTGCCAGCGACTCCGCCGCTTACAGGGGACCTGGGGCCAACGTCCTGACTTTC. The genes are TRBV6-5 and TRBJ2-6; 7 positions match TRBD1. The CDR3 totals 18 residues. Germline values: CDR1 MNHEY, CDR2 SVGAGI. The junction had 15 bases not matched to a gene; V was cut back by 8 bases and J by 2 bases.

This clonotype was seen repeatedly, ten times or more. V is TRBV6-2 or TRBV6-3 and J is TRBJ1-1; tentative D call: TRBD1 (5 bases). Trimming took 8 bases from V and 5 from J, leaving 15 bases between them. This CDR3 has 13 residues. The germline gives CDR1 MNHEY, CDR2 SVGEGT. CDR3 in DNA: TGTGCCAGCGCCCACGACGGGGGAACTGAAGCTTTCTTT. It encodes CASAHDGGTEAFF.

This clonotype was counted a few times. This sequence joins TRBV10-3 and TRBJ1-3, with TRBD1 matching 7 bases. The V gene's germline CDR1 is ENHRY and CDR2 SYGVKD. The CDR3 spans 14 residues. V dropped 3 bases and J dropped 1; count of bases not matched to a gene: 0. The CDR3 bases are TGTGCCATCAGTGAACAGGGGTCTGGAAACACCATATATTTT. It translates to CAISEQGSGNTIYF.

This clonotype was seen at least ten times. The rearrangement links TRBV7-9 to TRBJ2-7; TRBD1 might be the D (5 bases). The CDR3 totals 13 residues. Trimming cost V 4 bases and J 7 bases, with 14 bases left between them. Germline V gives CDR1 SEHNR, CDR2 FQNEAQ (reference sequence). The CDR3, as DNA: TGTGCCAGCAGCTCGACAGACTGGTGGGAGCAGTACTTC. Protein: CASSSTDWWEQYF.

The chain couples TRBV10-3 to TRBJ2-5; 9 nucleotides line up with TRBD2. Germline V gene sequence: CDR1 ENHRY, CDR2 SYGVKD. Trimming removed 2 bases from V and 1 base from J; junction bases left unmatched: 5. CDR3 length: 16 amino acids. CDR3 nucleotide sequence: TGTGCCATCAGTGAGCCTCCGGGACTAGCCCAAGAGACCCAGTACTTC. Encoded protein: CAISEPPGLAQETQYF.

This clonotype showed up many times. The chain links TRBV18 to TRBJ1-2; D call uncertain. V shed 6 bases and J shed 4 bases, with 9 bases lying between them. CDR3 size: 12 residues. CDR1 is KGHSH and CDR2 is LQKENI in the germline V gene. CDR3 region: CASSRQSYGYTF. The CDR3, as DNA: TGTGCCAGCTCCCGACAAAGCTATGGCTACACCTTC. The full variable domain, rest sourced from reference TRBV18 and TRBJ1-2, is NAGVMQNPRHLVRRRGQEARLRCSPMKGHSHVYWYRQLPEEGLKFMVYLQKENIIDESGMPKERFSAEFPKEGPSILRIQQVVRGDSAAYFCASSRQSYGYTFGSGTRLTVV.

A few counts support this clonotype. In DNA, the CDR3 is TGCAGTGCTACAGGGGTGGTCACTGAAGCTTTCTTT. It yields the protein CSATGVVTEAFF. J is TRBJ1-1 and V is TRBV20-1, with a tentative D call TRBD1 (6 bases). The CDR3 covers 12 residues. Looked up from germline, CDR1 is DFQATT and CDR2 is SNEGSKA (reference sequence). V was shortened by 4 bases and J by 4 bases, with 10 bases between the two germline ends.

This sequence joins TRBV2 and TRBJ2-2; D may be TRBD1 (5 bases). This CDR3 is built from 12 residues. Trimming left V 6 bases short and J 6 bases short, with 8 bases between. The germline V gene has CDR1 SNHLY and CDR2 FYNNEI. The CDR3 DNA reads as TGTGCCAGCAGAGACAGATCCGGGGAGCTGTTTTTT. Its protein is CASRDRSGELFF.

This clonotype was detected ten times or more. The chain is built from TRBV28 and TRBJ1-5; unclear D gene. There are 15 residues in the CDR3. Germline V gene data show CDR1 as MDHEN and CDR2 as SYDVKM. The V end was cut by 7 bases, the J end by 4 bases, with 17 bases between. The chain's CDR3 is CASTTRGRLNQPQHF. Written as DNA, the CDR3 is TGTGCCAGCACTACCCGTGGCAGGTTAAATCAGCCCCAGCATTTT. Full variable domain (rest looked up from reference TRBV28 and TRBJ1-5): DVKVTQSSRYLVKRTGEKVFLECVQDMDHENMFWYRQDPGLGLRLIYFSYDVKMKEKGDIPEGYSVSREKKERFSLILESASTNQTSMYLCASTTRGRLNQPQHFGDGTRLSIL.

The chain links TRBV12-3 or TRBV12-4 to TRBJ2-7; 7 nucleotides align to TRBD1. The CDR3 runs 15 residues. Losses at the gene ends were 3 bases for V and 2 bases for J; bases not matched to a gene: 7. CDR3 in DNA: TGTGCCAGCAGTTTCTACTCCGGGACAGCCTACGAGCAGTACTTC. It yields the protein CASSFYSGTAYEQYF.